These 22 T cell receptor beta chains came from one sample sequenced in a study of T cells in Graves' hyperthyroidism and ophthalmopathy. TCR beta CDR3 region amplification was performed from RNA transcripts. Using the HTBI primer set, a first-round RT-PCR was run on the TCR CDR3. A single record per CDR3 protein comes from TCRdb applying MiXCR to the multiplex PCR reads. Among approximately 640,000 distinct CDR3 sequences listed, 45% were seen once. Material: peripheral blood or thyroid tissue (not recorded which). These receptors were collected from an adult man with Graves' disease, either hyperthyroidism or ophthalmopathy (not recorded which).

The J gene is TRBJ2-7, the V gene TRBV2, with 10 bases identical to TRBD2. The V segment lost 6 bases and the J segment 0 bases; nucleotides outside the gene matches: 5. CDR3 length: 15 residues. The germline V gene has CDR1 SNHLY and CDR2 FYNNEI. As DNA, the CDR3 is TGTGCCAGCAGGGTGACTAGCGGGCACTCCTACGAGCAGTACTTC. Encoded protein: CASRVTSGHSYEQYF.

There are many counts of this clonotype. This chain links TRBV7-2 with TRBJ1-2; D call uncertain. Germline CDR1 is SGHTA and CDR2 is FQGNSA. The CDR3 is made up of 13 amino acids. The V end lost 6 bases, the J end lost 8 bases, and 16 bases lay between the germline ends. This CDR3 reads CASSLSGSGGYTF. DNA of the CDR3: TGTGCCAGCAGTTTGTCAGGCTCTGGCGGCTACACCTTC.

This clonotype was counted at least ten times. The V and J genes are TRBV15 and TRBJ1-5; no definite D call. The V end lost 0 bases, the J end lost 5 bases, and 14 bases lay between the germline ends. CDR3 size: 16 residues. Germline values: CDR1 LNHNV, CDR2 YYDKDF (reference sequence). CDR3 loop: CATSRDWVSRDQPQHF. The CDR3 coding sequence is TGTGCCACCAGCAGAGATTGGGTATCAAGGGATCAGCCCCAGCATTTT.

This clonotype occurred a few times. The chain has TRBV19 and TRBJ1-2; the D is unclear. This CDR3 region has 12 residues. V was clipped by 6 bases and J by 1 base, with 6 bases between them. CDR1 LNHDA and CDR2 SQIVND come from the germline V gene (reference sequence). The CDR3 DNA reads as TGTGCCAGTAGCAGTAATAACTATGGCTACACCTTC. This sequence encodes CASSSNNYGYTF.

The chain is built from TRBV10-3 and TRBJ2-2; D is unclear. Germline CDR1 is ENHRY and CDR2 is SYGVKD. The CDR3 length is 15 residues. Trimming took 5 bases from V and 0 from J, leaving 10 bases between them. The chain's CDR3 is CAISFPPTNTGELFF. DNA for the CDR3: TGTGCCATCAGTTTCCCACCAACGAACACCGGGGAGCTGTTTTTT.

This chain joins TRBV7-3 and TRBJ1-1; TRBD1 agrees at 8 bases. Germline V lookup: CDR1 SGHTA, CDR2 FQGTGA. The trim removed 5 bases at V and 12 bases at J, leaving 14 bases unmatched. This CDR3 has 14 residues. CDR3 sequence: CASSPSGQETATFF. CDR3 DNA: TGTGCCAGCAGCCCCTCGGGACAGGAGACTGCGACTTTCTTT.

V usage is TRBV20-1 and J usage is TRBJ1-5, with D hard to call. There are 12 residues in the CDR3. From germline, CDR1 is DFQATT and CDR2 SNEGSKA (reference sequence). Trimming pared 5 bases from V and 5 bases from J, leaving 10 bases between. This CDR3 reads CSAADGDQPQHF. Here the CDR3 DNA reads TGCAGTGCTGCGGACGGTGATCAGCCCCAGCATTTT.

The chain links TRBV7-9 to TRBJ2-5; 10 nucleotides align to TRBD2. J gave up 2 bases and V 6 bases, and 6 bases lay outside the gene matches. CDR1 SEHNR and CDR2 FQNEAQ come from the germline V gene (reference sequence). The CDR3 is 15 residues long. CDR3 amino acids: CASSPSGGLQETQYF. CDR3 in DNA: TGTGCCAGCAGTCCTAGCGGGGGCCTTCAAGAGACCCAGTACTTC. The full variable domain, its missing parts supplied by reference TRBV7-9 and TRBJ2-5, is DTGVSQNPRHKITKRGQNVTFRCDPISEHNRLYWYRQTLGQGPEFLTYFQNEAQLEKSRLLSDRFSAERPKGSFSTLEIQRTEQGDSAMYLCASSPSGGLQETQYFGPGTRLLVL.

The chain carries TRBV25-1 and TRBJ2-7, with D perhaps matching TRBD2 (6 bases). V was pared by 8 bases and J by 3 bases, with 8 bases between. Germline values: CDR1 MGHDK, CDR2 SYGVNS. This CDR3 is built from 11 residues. The CDR3 nucleotides read TGTGCCAGCCAGGACTACTACGAGCAGTACTTC. Its translation is CASQDYYEQYF.

This clonotype was seen a handful of times. The chain recombines TRBV6-6 with TRBJ2-7; D is possibly TRBD1 (6 bases). The CDR3 is 15 amino acids. The V end lost 6 bases, the J end lost 0 bases, and 15 bases lay between the germline ends. From germline, CDR1 is MNHNY and CDR2 SVGAGI (reference sequence). CDR3 region: CASSPSTGSSYEQYF. The CDR3 coding sequence is TGTGCCAGCAGCCCATCGACAGGATCCTCCTACGAGCAGTACTTC.

The gene calls are TRBV10-2 and TRBJ2-2; D gene uncertain. Germline V CDR1 and CDR2: WSHSY, SAAADI. Trimming cost V 2 bases and J 6 bases, with 4 bases left between them. The CDR3 totals 12 residues. The CDR3 sequence is CASSEPPGELFF. The CDR3 coding sequence is TGCGCCAGCAGTGAGCCGCCCGGGGAGCTGTTTTTT.

The CDR3 loop reads CASSQERSYGYTF. In DNA form, the CDR3 reads TGTGCCAGCAGCCAAGAACGGAGCTATGGCTACACCTTC. V and J are TRBV14 and TRBJ1-2; D unclear. V was shortened by 0 bases and J by 4 bases, with 6 bases between the two germline ends. This CDR3 spans 13 amino acids. Germline assignment: CDR1 SGHDN and CDR2 FVKESK. Complete variable domain (other parts from reference TRBV14 and TRBJ1-2): EAGVTQFPSHSVIEKGQTVTLRCDPISGHDNLYWYRRVMGKEIKFLLHFVKESKQDESGMPNNRFLAERTGGTYSTLKVQPAELEDSGVYFCASSQERSYGYTFGSGTRLTVV.

In its sample, this clonotype was seen a few times. The CDR3 is CASSRLQGEYQPQHF. The DNA of the CDR3 is TGTGCCAGTAGTAGGCTACAGGGGGAATATCAGCCCCAGCATTTT. This sequence joins TRBV19 and TRBJ1-5; 8 bases map to TRBD1. CDR1 and CDR2 from the germline V gene are LNHDA and SQIVND (reference sequence). The ends lost 4 bases at V and 5 bases at J; junction bases unmatched: 7. The CDR3 extends over 15 amino acids.

With regard to this clonotype: A much bigger clone sits one base away, suggesting this may be a read error. V is TRBV7-2 and J is TRBJ2-5; 8 bases line up with TRBD2. Unmatched junction bases numbered 12, after V lost 6 bases and J lost 9 bases. The CDR3 covers 14 residues. The germline CDR1 and CDR2 sequences are SGHTA and FQGNSA. Here the CDR3 reads CASSGLSRRGAQYF. For the CDR3, the DNA is TGTGCCAGCAGTGGACTGTCAAGGCGGGGGGCCCAGTACTTC.

A remark on this clonotype: The CDR3 does not close with the conserved phenylalanine or tryptophan, likely indicating a read error. The DNA is left out, because the CDR3 cannot be placed on it with certainty; the CDR3 is given as TCRdb lists it. V and J are TRBV20-1 and TRBJ1-1; the table's D call, TRBD1, was not checked against the DNA. 8 amino acids form the CDR3, both terminal residues included. Germline assignment: CDR1 DFQATT and CDR2 SNEGSKA (reference sequence). CDR3 in amino acids: CSVADSSS.

This clonotype was picked up many times. A much more abundant neighbour one base away suggests this may be a read error. The V call is TRBV12-3 or TRBV12-4, the J call TRBJ1-5; TRBD1 matches 7 bases. CDR3 size: 13 residues. J lost 6 bases, V lost 6 bases, and 5 bases had no gene match. CDR3 sequence (DNA): TGTGCCAGCAGCCGACAGGGCATTCAGCCCCAGCATTTT. It translates to CASSRQGIQPQHF.

This chain joins TRBV5-1 and TRBJ2-7; TRBD1 is a possible D gene (5 bases). CDR3 length equals 13 residues. V was trimmed by 4 bases and J by 2 bases, leaving 10 bases between them. CDR1 and CDR2 (germline): SGHRS, YFSETQ. In nucleotides, the CDR3 is TGCGCCAGCAGCCATATGGACACCTACGAGCAGTACTTC. This translates into CASSHMDTYEQYF.

This clonotype was seen repeatedly, ten times or more. DNA of the CDR3: TGCAGTGCTAGCCGGGGACAGGGGGTATGGTCACCCCTCCACTTT. The encoded protein is CSASRGQGVWSPLHF. The chain employs TRBV20-1 and TRBJ1-6; TRBD1 agrees at 11 bases. CDR1 and CDR2 (germline): DFQATT, SNEGSKA (reference sequence). This CDR3 spans 15 amino acids. V lost 3 bases to trimming and J lost 10 bases; unmatched junction nucleotides: 8.

Turning to this clonotype: Relative to the germline gene, one junction end is altered; a read error may explain this. CDR3 in amino acids: CASSAGTGALNQPQHF. CDR3 in DNA: TGTGCCAGCAGTGCCGGGACAGGGGCGTTAAATCAGCCCCAGCATTTT. The rearrangement links TRBV24-1 to TRBJ1-5; TRBD1 aligns across 10 bases. Per the germline V gene, CDR1 is KGHDR and CDR2 is SFDVKD. This CDR3 is 16 amino acids long.

This chain uses TRBV7-2 with TRBJ2-5; 14 bases align to TRBD2. Germline loops: CDR1 SGHTA, CDR2 FQGNSA. With V trimmed by 6 bases and J by 1 base, 7 bases remained unmatched. CDR3 length equals 17 residues. The CDR3 DNA sequence: TGTGCCAGCAGTTTACATGGACTAGCGGGGGGCCAAGAGACCCAGTACTTC. This sequence encodes CASSLHGLAGGQETQYF.

This clonotype was observed many times. An end of the junction does not agree with germline; a read error may underlie this. This sequence joins TRBV5-1 and TRBJ1-1; D is perhaps TRBD1 (5 bases). Germline CDR1 is SGHRS and CDR2 is YFSETQ. The CDR3 length is 14 residues. The DNA for the CDR3 is TGTGCCAGCAGTTTGGCAGGGTGGAACACTGAAGCTTTCTTT. This gives the protein CASSLAGWNTEAFF. Looking up the rest from reference TRBV5-1 and TRBJ1-1 gives the full variable domain: KAGVTQTPRYLIKTRGQQVTLSCSPISGHRSVSWYQQTPGQGLQFLFEYFSETQRNKGNFPGRFSGRQFSNSRSEMNVSTLELGDSALYLCASSLAGWNTEAFFGQGTRLTVV.

CDR3 loop: CASSQALNNSPLHF. The CDR3 nucleotides read TGTGCCAGCAGCCAAGCACTCAATAATTCACCCCTCCACTTT. The chain is built from TRBV3-1 and TRBJ1-6, with no clear D. The ends were cut back, 1 base at V and 5 bases at J, with 6 bases in the middle. The CDR3 is made up of 14 amino acids. Per germline, CDR1 LGHDT and CDR2 YNNKEL (reference sequence).